This is a list of T cell receptor beta chains from one sample in a study of blood T cell repertoires in COVID-19. The data were produced by immunoSEQ multiplex PCR, yet TCRdb's version contains in-frame clones alone and is incomplete. Of 200,000 to 250,000 clones in the sample, around 90% were seen once. The sequencing sample was made of peripheral blood. The source of these receptors is a man younger than 35 with active or convalescent COVID-19. The CDR3 runs from the conserved cysteine through the conserved F or W. The D gene is left open where the match is weak. The listing skips clone size in some rows; elsewhere it reads once, few, many or a size class.

D: -; J: TRBJ2-3; V: TRBV2; size: -; DNA: TGTGCCGGTCGTATTTCTAGCGGCACAGATACGCAGTATTTT; CDR3: CAGRISSGTDTQYF
D: -; J: TRBJ1-3; V: TRBV28; size: -; DNA: TGTGCCAGCAGGCCAGGGTCCTTGTCCGGAAACACCATATATTTT; CDR3: CASRPGSLSGNTIYF
D: TRBD1; J: TRBJ1-2; V: TRBV6-5; size: -; DNA: TGTGCCAGCAGCAAAGGACAGGGACGTTCGGGCGGCTACACCTTC; CDR3: CASSKGQGRSGGYTF
D: TRBD2; J: TRBJ2-1; V: TRBV19; size: -; DNA: TGTGCCAGTAGACACCTAGCGGGAGGCTCGAATGAGCAGTTCTTC; CDR3: CASRHLAGGSNEQFF
D: -; J: TRBJ1-5; V: TRBV4-1; size: -; DNA: TGCGCCAGCAGCCAAGTTCAGGGGATTATTGGCAATCAGCCCCAGCATTTT; CDR3: CASSQVQGIIGNQPQHF
D: TRBD2; J: TRBJ2-7; V: TRBV4-2; size: -; DNA: TGTGCCAGCAGCCAAGGGGCCGGAGCGGGAGGTTTGTTCGGGGCACCATGGAACTACGAGCAGTACTTC; CDR3: CASSQGAGAGGLFGAPWNYEQYF
D: TRBD1; J: TRBJ1-1; V: TRBV30; size: once; DNA: TGTGCCTGGAGTACCCCCTACAGGGGAGACACTGAAGCTTTCTTT; CDR3: CAWSTPYRGDTEAFF
D: -; J: TRBJ2-3; V: TRBV5-1; size: -; DNA: TGCGCCGGTCAGGGAGGAGACACAGATACGCAGTATTTT; CDR3: CAGQGGDTDTQYF
D: -; J: TRBJ1-5; V: TRBV5-4; size: -; DNA: TGTGCCAGCAGCTTTATGAGCAATCAGCCCCAGCATTTT; CDR3: CASSFMSNQPQHF
D: -; J: TRBJ1-5; V: TRBV28; size: -; DNA: TGTGCCAGCAGTTTATGGCAGGGGTCGGGCAATCAGCCCCAGCATTTT; CDR3: CASSLWQGSGNQPQHF
D: TRBD2; J: TRBJ2-7; V: TRBV19; size: -; DNA: TGTGCCAGTACTAAAGCGGGAGGGCCTCTATACGAGCAGTACTTC; CDR3: CASTKAGGPLYEQYF
D: TRBD1; J: TRBJ1-4; V: TRBV10-2; size: -; DNA: TGCGCCAGCAGTGACCCGGGACAGGGGGGCGAAAAACTGTTTTTT; CDR3: CASSDPGQGGEKLFF
D: TRBD2; J: TRBJ2-1; V: TRBV5-4; size: -; DNA: TGTGCCAGCAGCTTGAGTGGGACTAGCGATGAGCAGTTCTTC; CDR3: CASSLSGTSDEQFF
D: TRBD1; J: TRBJ1-5; V: TRBV6-2/TRBV6-3; size: once; DNA: TGTGCCAGCAGCCGGGACAGGGTTGATCAGCCCCAGCATTTT; CDR3: CASSRDRVDQPQHF
D: -; J: TRBJ2-1; V: TRBV7-2; size: -; DNA: TGTGCCAGCACCCATGACAGGTGGGGAGGGGAGCAGTTCTTC; CDR3: CASTHDRWGGEQFF
D: -; J: TRBJ1-2; V: TRBV11-1; size: -; DNA: TGTGCCAGCAGCCCGCGAAGCGGGGAGGGCTATGGCTACACCTTC; CDR3: CASSPRSGEGYGYTF
D: -; J: TRBJ2-3; V: TRBV27; size: -; DNA: TGTGCCAGCAGTTTGAGGGTCACGACTAGCACAGATACGCAGTATTTT; CDR3: CASSLRVTTSTDTQYF
D: TRBD2; J: TRBJ2-3; V: TRBV9; size: -; DNA: TGTGCCAGCAGCGTCCGGACTAGTTATAGCACAGATACGCAGTATTTT; CDR3: CASSVRTSYSTDTQYF
D: -; J: TRBJ2-1; V: TRBV30; size: -; DNA: TGTGCCTGGAGTGTACAGCCGGATTTCTCCTACAATGAGCAGTTCTTC; CDR3: CAWSVQPDFSYNEQFF
D: TRBD1; J: TRBJ2-5; V: TRBV3-1/TRBV3-2; size: -; DNA: TGTGCCAGCAGCCAAAAAGCCGACAGGGTCCAAGAGACCCAGTACTTC; CDR3: CASSQKADRVQETQYF
D: TRBD1; J: TRBJ1-1; V: TRBV4-2; size: -; DNA: TGTGCCAGCAGCCAGGTTCGACAGGGGCTGGCGAACACTGAAGCTTTCTTT; CDR3: CASSQVRQGLANTEAFF
D: -; J: TRBJ1-1; V: TRBV19; size: -; DNA: TGTGCCAGTATACCGACAAGCATGAACACTGAAGCTTTCTTT; CDR3: CASIPTSMNTEAFF
D: TRBD2; J: TRBJ2-7; V: TRBV5-1; size: -; DNA: TGCGCCAGCAGCTCCTTAGCGGGAGGCGGACGCGAGCAGTACTTC; CDR3: CASSSLAGGGREQYF
D: TRBD1; J: TRBJ2-5; V: TRBV4-3; size: -; DNA: TGCGCCAGCAGCCAACGCGGGACAGGAGGGTGGGAGACCCAGTACTTC; CDR3: CASSQRGTGGWETQYF
D: TRBD1; J: TRBJ2-1; V: TRBV5-1; size: -; DNA: TGCGCCAGCAGCATAGGGGACAGGGGTTCCTACAATGAGCAGTTCTTC; CDR3: CASSIGDRGSYNEQFF
D: TRBD2; J: TRBJ2-7; V: TRBV30; size: -; DNA: TGTGCCTGGAGGGGGACTAGCGGACGAGGCGTCTACGAGCAGTACTTC; CDR3: CAWRGTSGRGVYEQYF
D: TRBD2; J: TRBJ2-7; V: TRBV11-2; size: -; DNA: TGTGCCAGCAGCTATTTGACTAGCGGGACTAGCTACGAGCAGTACTTC; CDR3: CASSYLTSGTSYEQYF
D: -; J: TRBJ2-1; V: TRBV2; size: -; DNA: TGTGCCAGCAGAGGCCCCGAGATATTAACTAGCCCGATAATCTTC; CDR3: CASRGPEILTSPIIF
D: TRBD1; J: TRBJ2-2; V: TRBV10-3; size: -; DNA: TGTGCCATCAGTGAAAAGGGACAGGGTGCGAACACCGGGGAGCTGTTTTTT; CDR3: CAISEKGQGANTGELFF
D: -; J: TRBJ1-2; V: TRBV6-2/TRBV6-3; size: -; DNA: TGTGCCAGCAGTTACTCTGGTACAGGTGGCTACACCTTC; CDR3: CASSYSGTGGYTF
D: TRBD2; J: TRBJ2-1; V: TRBV9; size: -; DNA: TGTGCCAGCAGCCCCGGGGGGACTAGCGGGAGAAATGAGCAGTTCTTC; CDR3: CASSPGGTSGRNEQFF
D: TRBD1; J: TRBJ1-2; V: TRBV7-2; size: few; DNA: TGTGCCAGCAGCCTCGGGGGACAGGGAAAGTCCTATGGCTACACCTTC; CDR3: CASSLGGQGKSYGYTF
D: TRBD2; J: TRBJ2-2; V: TRBV9; size: -; DNA: TGTGCCAGCAGCACCACGCCGGGACTAGCGGGGTCCGGGGAGCTGTTTTTT; CDR3: CASSTTPGLAGSGELFF
D: TRBD2; J: TRBJ2-7; V: TRBV2; size: once; DNA: TGTGCCAGCGTGCGCGCTAGCGGGGCTACTGGTCCCTACGAGCAGTACTTC; CDR3: CASVRASGATGPYEQYF
D: -; J: TRBJ2-1; V: TRBV5-6; size: -; DNA: TGTGCCAGCAGCTTGGGTGGAGGGCGACAATATGAGCAGTTCTTC; CDR3: CASSLGGGRQYEQFF
D: TRBD2; J: TRBJ2-2; V: TRBV30; size: -; DNA: TGTGCCTGGAGTGTACTTCGGACTAGCGGATACACCGGGGAGCTGTTTTTT; CDR3: CAWSVLRTSGYTGELFF
D: -; J: TRBJ1-1; V: TRBV28; size: -; DNA: TGTGCCAGCGAGGACTTGTTGGTCACTGAAGCTTTCTTT; CDR3: CASEDLLVTEAFF
D: -; J: TRBJ1-5; V: TRBV30; size: -; DNA: TGTGCCTGGGCAGACAGATTCTTTAATCAGCCCCAGCATTTT; CDR3: CAWADRFFNQPQHF
D: TRBD2; J: TRBJ2-3; V: TRBV13; size: -; DNA: TGTGCCAGCAGCTTATTATTAGCGGGAGCCACAGATACGCAGTATTTT; CDR3: CASSLLLAGATDTQYF